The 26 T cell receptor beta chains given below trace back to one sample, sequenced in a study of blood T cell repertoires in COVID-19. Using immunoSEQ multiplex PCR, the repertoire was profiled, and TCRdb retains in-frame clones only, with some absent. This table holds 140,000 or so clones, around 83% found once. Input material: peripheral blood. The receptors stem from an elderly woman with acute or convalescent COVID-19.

CDR3 sequence: CAWSGTGKKLFF. CDR3 nucleotide sequence: TGTGCCTGGAGCGGGACAGGGAAAAAACTGTTTTTT. The V gene is TRBV30, the J gene TRBJ1-4, with 9 positions matching TRBD1. From germline, CDR1 is GTSNPN and CDR2 SVGIG (reference sequence). The ends lost 3 bases at V and 9 bases at J; junction bases unmatched: 2. This CDR3 comprises 12 residues.

The CDR3 here is CASSKKRTGGLLNTEAFF. The CDR3 nucleotides are TGTGCCAGCTCCAAAAAGAGGACAGGGGGCCTCCTGAACACTGAAGCTTTCTTT. The chain has TRBV18 and TRBJ1-1; 11 nucleotides agree with TRBD1. Trimming cost V 6 bases and J 0 bases; bases outside gene matches: 12. Germline V CDR1 and CDR2: KGHSH, LQKENI. The CDR3 runs 18 residues.

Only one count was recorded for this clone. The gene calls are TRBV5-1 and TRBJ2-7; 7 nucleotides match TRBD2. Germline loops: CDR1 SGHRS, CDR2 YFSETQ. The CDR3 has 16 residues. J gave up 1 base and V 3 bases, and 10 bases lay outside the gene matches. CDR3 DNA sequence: TGCGCCAGCAGCTCGCAGCGGGGTGGCGTGTCCTACGAGCAGTACTTC. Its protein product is CASSSQRGGVSYEQYF.

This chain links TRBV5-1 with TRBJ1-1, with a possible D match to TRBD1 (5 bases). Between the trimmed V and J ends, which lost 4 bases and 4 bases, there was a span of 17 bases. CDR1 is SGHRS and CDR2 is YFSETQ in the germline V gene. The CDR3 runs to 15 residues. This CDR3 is CASSEDPGGATEAFF. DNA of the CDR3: TGCGCCAGCAGCGAAGACCCGGGGGGAGCCACTGAAGCTTTCTTT.

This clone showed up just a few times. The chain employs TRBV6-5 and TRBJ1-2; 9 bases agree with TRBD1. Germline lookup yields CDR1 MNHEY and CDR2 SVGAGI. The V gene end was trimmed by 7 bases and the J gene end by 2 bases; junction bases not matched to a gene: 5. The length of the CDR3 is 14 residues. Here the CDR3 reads CASIGTGQNYGYTF. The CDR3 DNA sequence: TGTGCCAGCATCGGGACAGGGCAGAACTATGGCTACACCTTC.

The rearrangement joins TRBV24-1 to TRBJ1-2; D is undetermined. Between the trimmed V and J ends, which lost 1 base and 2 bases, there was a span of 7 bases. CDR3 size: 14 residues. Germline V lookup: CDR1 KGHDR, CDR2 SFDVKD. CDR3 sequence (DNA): TGTGCCACCAGTGATTTTCGAGTAAACTATGGCTACACCTTC. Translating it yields CATSDFRVNYGYTF.

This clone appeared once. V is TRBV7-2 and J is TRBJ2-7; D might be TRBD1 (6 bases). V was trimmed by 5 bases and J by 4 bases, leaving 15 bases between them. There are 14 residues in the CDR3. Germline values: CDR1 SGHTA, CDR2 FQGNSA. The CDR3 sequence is CASSPHRERYEQYF. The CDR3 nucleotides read TGTGCCAGCAGCCCACACAGGGAGCGGTACGAGCAGTACTTC.

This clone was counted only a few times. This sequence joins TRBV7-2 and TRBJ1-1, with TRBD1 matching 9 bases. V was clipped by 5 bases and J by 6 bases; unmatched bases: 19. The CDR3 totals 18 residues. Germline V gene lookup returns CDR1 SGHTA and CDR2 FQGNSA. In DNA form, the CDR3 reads TGTGCCAGCAGCCTAAAGACGGACAGGGGATGGTTCGACGCTGAAGCTTTCTTT. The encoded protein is CASSLKTDRGWFDAEAFF.

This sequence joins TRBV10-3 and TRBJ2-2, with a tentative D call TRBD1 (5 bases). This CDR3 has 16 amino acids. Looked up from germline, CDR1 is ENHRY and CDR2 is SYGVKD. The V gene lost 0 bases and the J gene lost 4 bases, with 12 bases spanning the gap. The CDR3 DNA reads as TGTGCCATCAGTGAGTCGCGTACAGGATCCACCGGGGAGCTGTTTTTT. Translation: CAISESRTGSTGELFF.

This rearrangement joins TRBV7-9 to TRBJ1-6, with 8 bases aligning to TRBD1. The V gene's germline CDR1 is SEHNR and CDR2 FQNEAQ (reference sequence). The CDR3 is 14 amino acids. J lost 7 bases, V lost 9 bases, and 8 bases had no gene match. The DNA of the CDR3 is TGTGCCAGACCGGTAAGACAGGGGAATTCACCCCTCCACTTT. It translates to CARPVRQGNSPLHF. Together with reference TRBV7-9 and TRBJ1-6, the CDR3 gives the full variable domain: DTGVSQNPRHKITKRGQNVTFRCDPISEHNRLYWYRQTLGQGPEFLTYFQNEAQLEKSRLLSDRFSAERPKGSFSTLEIQRTEQGDSAMYLCARPVRQGNSPLHFGNGTRLTVT.

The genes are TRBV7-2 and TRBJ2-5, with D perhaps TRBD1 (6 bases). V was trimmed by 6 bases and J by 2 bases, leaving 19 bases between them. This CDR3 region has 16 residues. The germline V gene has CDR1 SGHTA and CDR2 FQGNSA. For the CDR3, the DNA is TGTGCCAGCAGACAAGGGGGAAATAAGGGTCAAGAGACCCAGTACTTC. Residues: CASRQGGNKGQETQYF.

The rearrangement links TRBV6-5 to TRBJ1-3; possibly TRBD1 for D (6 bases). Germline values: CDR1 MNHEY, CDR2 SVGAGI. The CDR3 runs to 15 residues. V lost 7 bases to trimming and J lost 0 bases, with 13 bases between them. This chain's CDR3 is CASTPGQYSGNTIYF. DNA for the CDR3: TGTGCCAGCACCCCGGGACAATACTCTGGAAACACCATATATTTT.

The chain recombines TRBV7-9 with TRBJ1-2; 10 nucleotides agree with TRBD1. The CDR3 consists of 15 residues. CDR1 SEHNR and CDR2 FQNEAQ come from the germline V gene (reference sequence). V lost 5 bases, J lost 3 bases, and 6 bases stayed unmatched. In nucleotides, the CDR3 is TGTGCCAGCAGCAGACCCGGGACAGGGGACTATGGCTACACCTTC. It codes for CASSRPGTGDYGYTF.

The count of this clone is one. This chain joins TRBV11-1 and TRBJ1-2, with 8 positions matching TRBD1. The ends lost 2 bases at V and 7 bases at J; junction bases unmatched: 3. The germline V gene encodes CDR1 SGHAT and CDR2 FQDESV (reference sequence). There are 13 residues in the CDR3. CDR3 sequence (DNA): TGTGCCAGCAGCTTAAAGGACAGGGTTGGCTACACCTTC. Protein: CASSLKDRVGYTF.

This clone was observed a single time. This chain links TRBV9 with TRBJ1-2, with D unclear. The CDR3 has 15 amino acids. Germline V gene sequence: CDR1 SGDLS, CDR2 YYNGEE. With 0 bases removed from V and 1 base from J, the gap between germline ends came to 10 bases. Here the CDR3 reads CASSVDLYSNYGYTF. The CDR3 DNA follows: TGTGCCAGCAGCGTAGATCTTTACAGTAACTATGGCTACACCTTC.

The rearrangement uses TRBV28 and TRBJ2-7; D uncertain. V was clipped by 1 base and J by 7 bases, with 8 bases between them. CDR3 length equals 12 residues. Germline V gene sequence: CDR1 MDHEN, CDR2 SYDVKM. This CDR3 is CASSLSTVEQYF. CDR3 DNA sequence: TGTGCCAGCAGTTTATCTACAGTTGAGCAGTACTTC.

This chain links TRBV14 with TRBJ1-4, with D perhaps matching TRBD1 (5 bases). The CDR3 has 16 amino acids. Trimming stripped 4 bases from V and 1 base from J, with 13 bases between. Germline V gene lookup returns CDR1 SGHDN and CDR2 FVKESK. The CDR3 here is CASSLMDTVTNEKLFF. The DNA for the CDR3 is TGTGCCAGCAGCCTCATGGACACCGTAACTAATGAAAAACTGTTTTTT.

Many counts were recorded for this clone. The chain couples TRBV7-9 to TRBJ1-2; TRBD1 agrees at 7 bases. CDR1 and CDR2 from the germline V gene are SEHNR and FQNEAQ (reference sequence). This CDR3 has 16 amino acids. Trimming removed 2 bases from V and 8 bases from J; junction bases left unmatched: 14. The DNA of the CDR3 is TGTGCCAGCAGCTTATCCCATGGACAGGCGATGTTCGGCTACACCTTC. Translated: CASSLSHGQAMFGYTF.

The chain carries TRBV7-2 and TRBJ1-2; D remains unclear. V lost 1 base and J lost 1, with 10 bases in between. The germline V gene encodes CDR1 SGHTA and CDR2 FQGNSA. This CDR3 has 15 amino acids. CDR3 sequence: CASSLVQHLNYGYTF. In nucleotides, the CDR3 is TGTGCCAGCAGCTTAGTACAGCACCTTAACTATGGCTACACCTTC.

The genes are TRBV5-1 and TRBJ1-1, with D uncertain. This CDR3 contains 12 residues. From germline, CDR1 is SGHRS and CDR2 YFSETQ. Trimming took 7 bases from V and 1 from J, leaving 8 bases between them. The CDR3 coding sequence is TGCGCCAGCGGCCTTACGAACACTGAAGCTTTCTTT. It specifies CASGLTNTEAFF.

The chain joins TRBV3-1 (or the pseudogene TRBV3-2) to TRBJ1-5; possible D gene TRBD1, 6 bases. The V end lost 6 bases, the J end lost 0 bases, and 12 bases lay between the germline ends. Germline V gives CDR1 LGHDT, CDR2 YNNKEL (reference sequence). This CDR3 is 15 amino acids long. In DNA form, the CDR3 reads TGTGCCAGCAGTGCAGGGGTTAATAGCAATCAGCCCCAGCATTTT. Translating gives CASSAGVNSNQPQHF.

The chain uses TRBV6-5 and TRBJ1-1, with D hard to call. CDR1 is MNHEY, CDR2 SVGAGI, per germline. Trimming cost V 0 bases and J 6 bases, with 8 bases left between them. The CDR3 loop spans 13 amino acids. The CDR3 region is CASSYSRGPEAFF. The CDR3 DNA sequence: TGTGCCAGCAGTTACTCGAGAGGGCCTGAAGCTTTCTTT.

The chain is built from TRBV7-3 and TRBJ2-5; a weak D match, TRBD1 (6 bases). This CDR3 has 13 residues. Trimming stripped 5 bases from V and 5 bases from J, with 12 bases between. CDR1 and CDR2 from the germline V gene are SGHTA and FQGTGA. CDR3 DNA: TGTGCCAGCAGCCGGGGCCAGGGGGAGACCCAGTACTTC. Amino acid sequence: CASSRGQGETQYF.

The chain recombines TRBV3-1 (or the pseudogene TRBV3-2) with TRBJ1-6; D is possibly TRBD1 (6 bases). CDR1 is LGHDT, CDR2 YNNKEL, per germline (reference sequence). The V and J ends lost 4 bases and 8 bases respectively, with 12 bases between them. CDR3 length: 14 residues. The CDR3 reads CASSPMYRDSPLHF. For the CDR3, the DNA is TGTGCCAGCAGCCCCATGTACAGGGATTCACCCCTCCACTTT.

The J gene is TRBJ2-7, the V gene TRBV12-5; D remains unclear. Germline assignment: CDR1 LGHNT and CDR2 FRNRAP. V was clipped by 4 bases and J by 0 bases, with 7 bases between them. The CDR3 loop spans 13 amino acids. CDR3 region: CASGSPNSYEQYF. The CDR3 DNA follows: TGTGCTAGTGGTTCCCCTAACTCCTACGAGCAGTACTTC.

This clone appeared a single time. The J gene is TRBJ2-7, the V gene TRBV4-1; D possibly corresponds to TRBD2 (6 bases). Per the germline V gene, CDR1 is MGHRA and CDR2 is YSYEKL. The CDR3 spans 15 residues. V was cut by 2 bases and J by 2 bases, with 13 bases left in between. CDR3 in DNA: TGCGCCAGCAGCCAAACTGCGCGGAGGGCCTACGAGCAGTACTTC. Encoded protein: CASSQTARRAYEQYF.